A selection of T cell receptor beta chains follows, all from one sample in a study of neurological immune-mediated disorders. TCRdb analysed the 5' RACE reads with MiXCR anew, one entry per CDR3 protein. The table shows 50,000 to 60,000 distinct CDR3 sequences, with 16% occurring only once. The sequencing input was PBMCs. The source of these receptors is a man aged 55-75 years in good health. Both conserved end residues are part of each CDR3. D genes are given only for firm matches. Size is stated as once, few, many or a size class.

>TRBJ2-5|many|TRBV25-1|-
TGTGCCAGCAGTGCTGGGACGGTGGAGACCCAGTACTTC
CASSAGTVETQYF
>TRBJ2-1|many|TRBV7-8|-
TGTGCCAGCAGCGCCGGAGGGTTCGATGAGCAGTTCTTC
CASSAGGFDEQFF
>TRBJ2-7|many|TRBV5-1|-
TGCGCCAGCAGCTCAGCCAGTTCCTCCTACGAGCAGTACTTC
CASSSASSSYEQYF
>TRBJ2-1|many|TRBV7-9|-
TGTGCCAGCAGCTTAGGACGGAACAATGAGCAGTTCTTC
CASSLGRNNEQFF
>TRBJ1-5|many|TRBV27|TRBD1
TGTGCCAGCAGTACCGGACAGGGCCTAAATCAGCCCCAGCATTTT
CASSTGQGLNQPQHF
>TRBJ2-7|many|TRBV7-2|-
TGTGCCAGCAGCTTCGCGGCCGAGCAGTACTTC
CASSFAAEQYF
>TRBJ2-1|many|TRBV6-5|TRBD2
TGTGCCAGCAGTCAACCATCTAGCGGGAGGGCATATGAGCAGTTCTTC
CASSQPSSGRAYEQFF
>TRBJ1-5|many|TRBV20-1|-
TGCAGTGCTAGAGATCCGGGGGCCGGGAGCAATCAGCCCCAGCATTTT
CSARDPGAGSNQPQHF
>TRBJ2-5|many|TRBV4-1|-
TGCGCCAGCAGCCAGATCGTAGACACCACAAAGGGGACCCAGTACTTC
CASSQIVDTTKGTQYF
>TRBJ2-1|many|TRBV20-1|-
TGCAGTGCTAGAGAAATCCCCCAAGGCCCCCAATCTGAGCAGTTCTTC
CSAREIPQGPQSEQFF
>TRBJ2-1|many|TRBV7-8|-
TGTGCCAGCAGCGCCGACTTGAGGAGGTACAATGAGCAGTTCTTC
CASSADLRRYNEQFF